This T cell receptor (beta chain) is from a study of spatial heterogeneity in lung cancer. This clonotype was detected a few times. Germline V CDR1 and CDR2: SNHLY, FYNNEI. Trimming removed 4 bases at V and 1 base at J, with 11 bases between. This CDR3 is built from 14 residues. The time point was: blood at routine non-recurrence follow-up after resection. Whole RNA, which was extracted from tumor, nontumor lung tissue or frozen PBMC, was sequenced without any cell sorting. TCRdb redid the calling of the 5' RACE reads with MiXCR, one entry per CDR3 protein. The repertoire holds about 110,000 distinct CDR3 sequences, with under 14% as singletons.

The TCR sequence derives from a female donor with early-stage non-small cell lung cancer. The chain employs TRBV2 and TRBJ2-7; the D is unclear. This specimen was PBMCs, taken at follow-up. The CDR3 protein is CASSGRAGSYEQYF. The CDR3 DNA reads as TGTGCCAGCAGTGGAAGGGCAGGATCCTACGAGCAGTACTTC.